This T cell receptor beta chain was recorded in a study of post-analysis software for immune sequencing data. Turning to the study itself: Included among the disease courses, which were recorded for the cohort, were relapsing-remitting, secondary progressive and progressive-relapsing multiple sclerosis.

Study-level points and caveats: Diversity measured as normalized Chao1 was significantly lower in multiple sclerosis patients than in controls. Five TRBV segments, including TRBV5-6, TRBV5-1 and TRBV20-1, were more frequent in patients than controls. F measure showed strong co-clustering of same-batch samples.

With respect to this clonotype: Its antigen is unknown.

The CDR3 is made up of 16 amino acids. Germline V gene data show CDR1 as ENHRY and CDR2 as SYGVKD. The V end was cut by 11 bases, the J end by 0 bases, with 20 bases between. TCR beta cDNA libraries included unique molecular identifiers. The source material, roughly 0.9 to 11 million T cells, gave rise to 400,000 to 600,000 cDNA molecules. TCRdb reprocessed the PCR reads via MiXCR and lists one record per CDR3 protein. The top ten clones hold approximately 4.5% of a sample with roughly 800,000 distinct CDR3 sequences, 53% of them seen once. The genes are TRBV10-3 and TRBJ2-1; D is possibly TRBD1 (9 bases). Sample: blood. This clonotype originated in a girl aged 10-17 years with multiple sclerosis. CDR3 nucleotide sequence: TGTGCCTCACAGGGGGCGGGAGGCGGCTCCTACAATGAGCAGTTCTTC. Translating gives CASQGAGGGSYNEQFF.